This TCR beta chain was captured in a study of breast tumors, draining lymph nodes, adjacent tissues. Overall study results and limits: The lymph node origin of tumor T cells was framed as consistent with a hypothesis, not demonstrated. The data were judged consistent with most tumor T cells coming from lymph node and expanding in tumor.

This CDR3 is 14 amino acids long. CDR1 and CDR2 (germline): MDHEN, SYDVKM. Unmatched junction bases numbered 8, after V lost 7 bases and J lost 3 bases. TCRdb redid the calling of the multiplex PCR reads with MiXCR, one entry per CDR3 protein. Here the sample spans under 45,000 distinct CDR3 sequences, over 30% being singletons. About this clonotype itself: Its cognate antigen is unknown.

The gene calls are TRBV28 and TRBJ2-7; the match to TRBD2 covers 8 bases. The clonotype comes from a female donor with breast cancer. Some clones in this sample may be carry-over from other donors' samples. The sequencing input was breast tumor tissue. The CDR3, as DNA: TGTGCCAGCATGGGGGCGGGAGGAGGCTACGAGCAGTACTTC. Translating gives CASMGAGGGYEQYF.